A selection of T cell receptor beta chains follows, all from one sample in a study of blood T cell repertoires in COVID-19. TCRdb keeps only in-frame clones here, not all; method: immunoSEQ multiplex PCR. The sample has fewer than 500,000 clones; around 90% are singletons. The source material was peripheral blood. The receptor source for this set is a man younger than 35 with COVID-19, enrolled during active disease. Both conserved end residues are part of each CDR3. The D gene is left open where the match is weak. Rows give clone size only sometimes, using once, few, many, or a class for an expanded clone.

v_call: TRBV6-6; j_call: TRBJ2-7; clone_size: .; d_call: TRBD2; cdr3_nt: TGTGCCAGCAGCCCGCTTTCGCGGGAGGGTGTTTACGAGCAGTACTTC; cdr3_aa: CASSPLSREGVYEQYF
v_call: TRBV15; j_call: TRBJ1-2; clone_size: .; d_call: .; cdr3_nt: TGTGCCACCAGCAGAGATGTACAAAACTATGGCTACACCTTC; cdr3_aa: CATSRDVQNYGYTF
v_call: TRBV29-1; j_call: TRBJ2-3; clone_size: .; d_call: TRBD2; cdr3_nt: TGCAGCGCCGCGATGACTAGCGGTACTAGCACAGATACGCAGTATTTT; cdr3_aa: CSAAMTSGTSTDTQYF
v_call: TRBV5-1; j_call: TRBJ2-3; clone_size: .; d_call: .; cdr3_nt: TGCGCCAGCAGTGGGGCAGGGTGGAGTACAGATACGCAGTATTTT; cdr3_aa: CASSGAGWSTDTQYF
v_call: TRBV5-1; j_call: TRBJ2-6; clone_size: .; d_call: .; cdr3_nt: TGCGCCAGCAGCCGCGACGGGTGGTTCTCTGGGGCCAACGTCCTGACTTTC; cdr3_aa: CASSRDGWFSGANVLTF
v_call: TRBV19; j_call: TRBJ1-5; clone_size: .; d_call: .; cdr3_nt: TGTGCCAGTAGCTCCGGGACATGGCCCCAGCCCCAGCATTTT; cdr3_aa: CASSSGTWPQPQHF
v_call: TRBV11-3; j_call: TRBJ2-3; clone_size: .; d_call: .; cdr3_nt: TGTGCCAGCAGCCAGGGTGGGACTAGCACAGATACGCAGTATTTT; cdr3_aa: CASSQGGTSTDTQYF
v_call: TRBV12-2; j_call: TRBJ2-6; clone_size: .; d_call: .; cdr3_nt: TGTGCAAGTCGCTTCCTGGACAGTGGGGACTCTGGGGCCAACGTCCTGACTTTC; cdr3_aa: CASRFLDSGDSGANVLTF
v_call: TRBV3-1/TRBV3-2; j_call: TRBJ2-1; clone_size: .; d_call: TRBD2; cdr3_nt: TGTGCCAGCAGCCACGGGGGGGACGTATACAATGAGCAGTTCTTC; cdr3_aa: CASSHGGDVYNEQFF
v_call: TRBV7-2; j_call: TRBJ1-3; clone_size: .; d_call: .; cdr3_nt: TGTGCCAGCAGCACAGGGTCTGGAAACACCATATATTTT; cdr3_aa: CASSTGSGNTIYF
v_call: TRBV5-4; j_call: TRBJ2-5; clone_size: .; d_call: TRBD1; cdr3_nt: TGTGCCAGCAGTCCCTGGACAGGGGAGGTAGAGACCCAGTACTTC; cdr3_aa: CASSPWTGEVETQYF
v_call: TRBV19; j_call: TRBJ1-5; clone_size: .; d_call: .; cdr3_nt: TGTGCCAGTAGTATCAGGGTCAATCAGCCCCAGCATTTT; cdr3_aa: CASSIRVNQPQHF
v_call: TRBV6-5; j_call: TRBJ2-5; clone_size: .; d_call: TRBD2; cdr3_nt: TGTGCCAGCAAAATAGCGGGGGGCCTCCAAGAGACCCAGTACTTC; cdr3_aa: CASKIAGGLQETQYF
v_call: TRBV3-1/TRBV3-2; j_call: TRBJ1-2; clone_size: .; d_call: TRBD1; cdr3_nt: TGTGCCAGCAGCCCTGGGACAGGGGGTATCGATGGCTACACCTTC; cdr3_aa: CASSPGTGGIDGYTF
v_call: TRBV28; j_call: TRBJ1-5; clone_size: .; d_call: .; cdr3_nt: TGTGCCAGCAGTTTAATTCAGGGTATAAGCAATCAGCCCCAGCATTTT; cdr3_aa: CASSLIQGISNQPQHF
v_call: TRBV20-1; j_call: TRBJ1-3; clone_size: .; d_call: .; cdr3_nt: TGCAGTGCTAGATCTCCTAACACCATATATTTT; cdr3_aa: CSARSPNTIYF
v_call: TRBV19; j_call: TRBJ1-2; clone_size: once; d_call: .; cdr3_nt: TGTGCCACCGGAAACAGGGCCCAGTATGGCTACACCTTC; cdr3_aa: CATGNRAQYGYTF
v_call: TRBV18; j_call: TRBJ1-3; clone_size: .; d_call: TRBD1; cdr3_nt: TGTGCCAGCTCACAATCCCTCAGATATAACAGGGGCCACTCTGGAAACACCATATATTTT; cdr3_aa: CASSQSLRYNRGHSGNTIYF
v_call: TRBV21-1; j_call: TRBJ2-5; clone_size: once; d_call: .; cdr3_nt: TGTGCCAGCAGCCCTCTAAGGGCGGACAGAGAGACCCAGTACTTC; cdr3_aa: CASSPLRADRETQYF
v_call: TRBV4-2; j_call: TRBJ2-1; clone_size: .; d_call: .; cdr3_nt: TGTGCCAGCAGCCAAGGGACTCGAGATTTGAGCTCCTACAATGAGCAGTTCTTC; cdr3_aa: CASSQGTRDLSSYNEQFF
v_call: TRBV11-2; j_call: TRBJ1-5; clone_size: few; d_call: .; cdr3_nt: TGTGCCAGCAGCGCCATAACAGGAAGCAATCAGCCCCAGCATTTT; cdr3_aa: CASSAITGSNQPQHF
v_call: TRBV7-8; j_call: TRBJ2-3; clone_size: .; d_call: .; cdr3_nt: TGTGCCAGCAGCTTAGGTTCAGGAACAAACACAGATACGCAGTATTTT; cdr3_aa: CASSLGSGTNTDTQYF
v_call: TRBV19; j_call: TRBJ2-3; clone_size: .; d_call: .; cdr3_nt: TGTGCCAGTAGTATAGTGGGGGGGGCTAGCACAGATACGCAGTATTTT; cdr3_aa: CASSIVGGASTDTQYF
v_call: TRBV30; j_call: TRBJ2-5; clone_size: few; d_call: .; cdr3_nt: TGTGCCTGGAGTGTGGCCGGGGAGACCCAGTACTTC; cdr3_aa: CAWSVAGETQYF
v_call: TRBV6-2/TRBV6-3; j_call: TRBJ2-1; clone_size: .; d_call: TRBD2; cdr3_nt: TGTGCCAGCAGTTACGGGGGGACTAGCGGGTACAATGAGCAGTTCTTC; cdr3_aa: CASSYGGTSGYNEQFF
v_call: TRBV5-6; j_call: TRBJ1-3; clone_size: few; d_call: .; cdr3_nt: TGTGCCAGCAGCTTGTGGAGCGCACCTGGAAACACCATATATTTT; cdr3_aa: CASSLWSAPGNTIYF
v_call: TRBV5-4; j_call: TRBJ2-5; clone_size: .; d_call: .; cdr3_nt: TGTGCCAGCAGCTCCCGACGCAGCGGACAAGAGACCCAGTACTTC; cdr3_aa: CASSSRRSGQETQYF
v_call: TRBV27; j_call: TRBJ2-7; clone_size: once; d_call: TRBD1; cdr3_nt: TGTGCCAGCAGTTTAATCCGACAGGGGTCCTACGAGCAGTACTTC; cdr3_aa: CASSLIRQGSYEQYF
v_call: TRBV7-2; j_call: TRBJ2-7; clone_size: .; d_call: TRBD2; cdr3_nt: TGTGCCAGCAGCCCCTACATATTGACTAGCTCAAGCTCCTACGAGCAGTACTTC; cdr3_aa: CASSPYILTSSSSYEQYF
v_call: TRBV7-9; j_call: TRBJ2-7; clone_size: .; d_call: .; cdr3_nt: TGTGCCAGCAGCTCAGGTGTATCCTACGAGCAGTACTTC; cdr3_aa: CASSSGVSYEQYF
v_call: TRBV6-1; j_call: TRBJ1-6; clone_size: .; d_call: TRBD1; cdr3_nt: TGTGCCAGCAGTGAACAGGGGGCGATTGTTAATTCACCCCTCCACTTT; cdr3_aa: CASSEQGAIVNSPLHF
v_call: TRBV19; j_call: TRBJ2-2; clone_size: .; d_call: TRBD2; cdr3_nt: TGTGCCTCCAAGGTAGCGGGAGGGGTCGGGGAGCTGTTTTTT; cdr3_aa: CASKVAGGVGELFF
v_call: TRBV2; j_call: TRBJ2-1; clone_size: once; d_call: TRBD2; cdr3_nt: TGTGCCAGCAGCGAAGGGCCTAGCGGGGGGGCGTCTGAGCAGTTCTTC; cdr3_aa: CASSEGPSGGASEQFF
v_call: TRBV28; j_call: TRBJ1-2; clone_size: .; d_call: TRBD1; cdr3_nt: TGTGCCAGCAGTTCGCAGGGGGCAAAGGGCTACACCTTC; cdr3_aa: CASSSQGAKGYTF
v_call: TRBV5-1; j_call: TRBJ2-1; clone_size: .; d_call: .; cdr3_nt: TGCGCCAGCGCACTTCACCGCAACGTCCCCTACAATGAGCAGTTCTTC; cdr3_aa: CASALHRNVPYNEQFF
v_call: TRBV30; j_call: TRBJ1-1; clone_size: .; d_call: .; cdr3_nt: TGTGCCTGGAGTGTACTTGGGCTCGACACTGAAGCTTTCTTT; cdr3_aa: CAWSVLGLDTEAFF
v_call: TRBV7-9; j_call: TRBJ2-4; clone_size: .; d_call: TRBD2; cdr3_nt: TGTGCCAGCAGCTTAGCGGGACTAGCGGGAACCAAAAACATTCAGTACTTC; cdr3_aa: CASSLAGLAGTKNIQYF
v_call: TRBV10-2; j_call: TRBJ1-5; clone_size: .; d_call: .; cdr3_nt: TGCGCCAGCAGTCATGGACACATGAATCAGCCCCAGCATTTT; cdr3_aa: CASSHGHMNQPQHF
v_call: TRBV13; j_call: TRBJ1-1; clone_size: .; d_call: TRBD1; cdr3_nt: TGTGCCAGCAGCTCCCCGGGACAGGGCACTGAAGCTTTCTTT; cdr3_aa: CASSSPGQGTEAFF
v_call: TRBV5-4; j_call: TRBJ2-2; clone_size: .; d_call: TRBD2; cdr3_nt: TGTGCCAGCAGCTTGGTTAGCGGGGGTATCGGGGAGCTGTTTTTT; cdr3_aa: CASSLVSGGIGELFF
v_call: TRBV6-5; j_call: TRBJ1-2; clone_size: few; d_call: TRBD1; cdr3_nt: TGTGCCAGCAGTAAACAGGGGGAGGGCTATGGCTACACCTTC; cdr3_aa: CASSKQGEGYGYTF